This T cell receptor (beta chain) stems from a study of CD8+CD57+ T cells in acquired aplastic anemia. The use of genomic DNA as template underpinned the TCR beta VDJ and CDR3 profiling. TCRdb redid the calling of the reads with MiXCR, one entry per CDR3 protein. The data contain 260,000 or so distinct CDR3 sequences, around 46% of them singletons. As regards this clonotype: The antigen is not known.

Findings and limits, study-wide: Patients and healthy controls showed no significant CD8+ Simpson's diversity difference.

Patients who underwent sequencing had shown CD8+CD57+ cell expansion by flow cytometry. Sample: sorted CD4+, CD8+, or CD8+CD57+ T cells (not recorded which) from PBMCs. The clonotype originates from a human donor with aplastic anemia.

The CDR3 DNA reads as TGTGCCAGCACCTCCGCGGTGGGGGTAGACACAGATACGCAGTATTTT. The encoded protein is CASTSAVGVDTDTQYF. V is TRBV28 and J is TRBJ2-3; D is tentatively TRBD1 or TRBD2 (5 bases each). CDR3 length: 16 amino acids. Germline V gene data show CDR1 as MDHEN and CDR2 as SYDVKM. Trimming stripped 7 bases from V and 2 bases from J, with 19 bases between.